There are many counts of the clone carrying this T cell receptor beta chain. The data derive from a study of molecular identifiers for immune sequencing clone quantification. This CDR3 region has 14 residues. Germline V gene data show CDR1 as MNHNS and CDR2 as SASEGT. The ends were cut back, 3 bases at V and 8 bases at J, with 14 bases in the middle. Each CDR3 protein is one row after TCRdb ran MiXCR on the PCR reads. Of about 36,000 distinct CDR3 sequences in the sample, roughly 20% were seen once. The origin of this receptor is a human donor in good health. Some libraries in this study had Jurkat cell RNA spiked in. V and J are TRBV6-1 and TRBJ2-4; D remains unclear. The sequenced sample consisted of naive CD8+ T cells from blood, with Jurkat cell RNA spiked in. Subset: FACS-sorted CD8+CD4-CCR7+CD45RA+ naive T cells. The CDR3: CASSDFRFVDIQYF. Here the CDR3 DNA reads TGTGCCAGCAGTGACTTCAGGTTTGTGGACATTCAGTACTTC.